The source of this TCR beta chain is a study of neurological immune-mediated disorders. As for the cDNA, it was generated by 5'RACE with 10-nucleotide random UMIs. TCRdb fed the 5' RACE reads into MiXCR, producing one record per CDR3 protein. The data contain tens of thousands of distinct CDR3 sequences, about a sixth of them singletons. Study findings and constraints: Across subjects, no CDR3 amino acid sequence appeared in expanded clones of more than one subject, a finding that suggested private repertoires in all groups.

Note on this clonotype: Its target is unknown.

Germline CDR1 and CDR2: SQVTM and ANQGSEA. This CDR3 has 11 amino acids. Between the trimmed V and J ends, which lost 6 bases and 7 bases, there was a span of 10 bases. This TCR was recovered from a woman aged 40 to 50 in good health. The chain recombines TRBV29-1 with TRBJ1-3, with TRBD1 as a possible D gene (5 bases). The specimen sequenced was PBMCs. CDR3 loop: CSVLEGNTIYF. The DNA of the CDR3 is TGCAGCGTCCTGGAGGGGAACACCATATATTTT.